One and the same sample provided the 24 T cell receptor beta chains below, sequenced in a study of T cell repertoires in cytomegalovirus infection. TCRdb used MiXCR to reprocess the reads, holding one entry per CDR3 protein. The table records some 350,000 distinct CDR3 sequences, 15% to 20% of them present only once. Input material: PBMCs. These receptors all come from a human donor in good health (CMV status not recorded). Some clones in this sample may be carry-over from other donors' samples.

This clonotype was detected ten times or more. This chain joins TRBV12-3 or TRBV12-4 and TRBJ2-5; 8 bases align to TRBD2. The CDR3 length is 15 residues. V dropped 6 bases and J dropped 5; count of bases not matched to a gene: 11. The CDR3: CASSAVLAGTETQYF. Here the CDR3 DNA reads TGTGCCAGCAGCGCGGTATTAGCGGGGACGGAGACCCAGTACTTC.

This clonotype was recorded at least ten times. DNA of the CDR3: TGTGCCAGCAGCTGGACAGGGGCAAACACAGATACGCAGTATTTT. It is translated as CASSWTGANTDTQYF. The chain carries TRBV7-2 and TRBJ2-3; 9 bases are shared with TRBD1. The V and J ends lost 4 bases and 2 bases, in that order; junction bases with no gene match: 4. The CDR3 runs 15 residues. Germline CDR1 and CDR2: SGHTA and FQGNSA.

This chain connects TRBV19 to TRBJ2-1, with 7 bases identical to TRBD2. Germline V gene data show CDR1 as LNHDA and CDR2 as SQIVND (reference sequence). The CDR3 is 13 residues long. J was trimmed by 8 bases and V by 10 bases; bases with no gene match: 11. The CDR3 protein is CATSPSGADEQFF. CDR3 in DNA: TGTGCCACTTCCCCCAGCGGGGCGGATGAGCAGTTCTTC.

The V call is TRBV30, the J call TRBJ1-5; D gene uncertain. CDR1 is GTSNPN and CDR2 is SVGIG in the germline V gene (reference sequence). Trimming took off 0 bases at V and 7 bases at J, with 10 bases between the two ends. This CDR3 is built from 13 residues. The CDR3 is CAWSVQERQPQHF. The CDR3 DNA sequence: TGTGCCTGGAGTGTGCAGGAGCGCCAGCCCCAGCATTTT. Full variable domain (rest looked up from reference TRBV30 and TRBJ1-5): SQTIHQWPATLVQPVGSPLSLECTVEGTSNPNLYWYRQAAGRGLQLLFYSVGIGQISSEVPQNLSASRPQDRQFILSSKKLLLSDSGFYLCAWSVQERQPQHFGDGTRLSIL.

The V call is TRBV5-1, the J call TRBJ1-2, with D unclear. There are 13 residues in the CDR3. Germline lookup yields CDR1 SGHRS and CDR2 YFSETQ. V lost 3 bases, J lost 8 bases, and 14 bases lay in between. The DNA for the CDR3 is TGCGCCAGCAGCTCAGGAATCAGTGGGGGCTACACCTTC. Residues: CASSSGISGGYTF.

This clonotype appeared once. Mismatch with germline at one junction end may stem from a read error. This chain joins TRBV5-5 and TRBJ2-5; the match to TRBD1 covers 7 bases. This CDR3 spans 15 amino acids. CDR1 SGHKS and CDR2 YYEKEE come from the germline V gene (reference sequence). The CDR3 DNA follows: TGTGCCAGCAGCTTGGCCCGAGGGGGCCAAGAGGCCCAGTACTTC. Its protein product is CASSLARGGQEAQYF.

For the CDR3, the DNA is TGCAGCGTTCACGGGGGGCGAAACCAAGAGACCCAGTACTTC. It codes for CSVHGGRNQETQYF. The J gene is TRBJ2-5, the V gene TRBV29-1; possibly TRBD2 for D (7 bases). The germline V and J ends were trimmed by 5 bases and 0 bases, with 13 bases remaining between them. Germline loops: CDR1 SQVTM, CDR2 ANQGSEA. The CDR3 is 14 residues long.

The chain joins TRBV27 to TRBJ2-7, with D possibly TRBD2 on 5 matching bases. Per germline, CDR1 MNHEY and CDR2 SMNVEV (reference sequence). The CDR3 totals 15 residues. Between the trimmed V and J ends, which lost 4 bases and 0 bases, there was a span of 13 bases. The CDR3 here is CASSSTGLASYEQYF. The DNA of the CDR3 is TGTGCCAGCAGTTCCACCGGTCTAGCCTCCTACGAGCAGTACTTC.

This CDR3 is CASIKGGEGLSEANEQFF. CDR3 DNA sequence: TGTGCCAGCATAAAGGGGGGAGAGGGACTCTCAGAGGCCAATGAGCAGTTCTTC. J is TRBJ2-1 and V is TRBV6-1; the D gene could be TRBD1 or TRBD2 (6 bases each). Germline V gene sequence: CDR1 MNHNS, CDR2 SASEGT. V lost 7 bases, J lost 6 bases, and 28 bases lay in between. CDR3 length equals 18 residues.

Comment on this clonotype: This may arise from a read error, as a much more abundant clone is one base away. The genes are TRBV7-6 and TRBJ1-6, with D unresolved. Trimming left V 5 bases short and J 4 bases short, with 18 bases between. The V gene's germline CDR1 is SGHVS and CDR2 FNYEAQ. The CDR3 runs to 17 residues. The CDR3 DNA follows: TGTGCCAGCAGCCCAGACATCGACGGTTTTTATAATTCACCCCTCCACTTT. This translates into CASSPDIDGFYNSPLHF.

This clonotype was counted between two and nine times. CDR3 coding DNA: TGTGCCTGGAGCGCAGACCGGAACACTGAAGCTTTCTTT. It is translated as CAWSADRNTEAFF. The chain uses TRBV30 and TRBJ1-1; D is ambiguous. With 3 bases removed from V and 1 base from J, the gap between germline ends came to 9 bases. The length of the CDR3 is 13 residues. Germline-derived CDR1 and CDR2 are GTSNPN and SVGIG (reference sequence).

This clonotype was seen many times. The V and J genes are TRBV7-9 and TRBJ1-2; D gene uncertain. There are 14 residues in the CDR3. Trimming shortened V by 3 bases and J by 6 bases, and 14 bases separated the two germline ends. Per the germline V gene, CDR1 is SEHNR and CDR2 is FQNEAQ (reference sequence). As DNA, the CDR3 is TGTGCCAGCAGCTTCGGCGGGTATGAGGATGGCTACACCTTC. This gives the protein CASSFGGYEDGYTF.

This clonotype turned up a few times. The chain combines TRBV11-2 with TRBJ2-7; D possibly corresponds to TRBD1 (5 bases). Deletions cut 5 bases from V and 0 bases from J, with 14 bases between. Germline V lookup: CDR1 SGHAT, CDR2 FQNNGV. This CDR3 spans 15 amino acids. The CDR3 DNA is TGTGCCAGCAGCGACCAGGGATACGACTCCTACGAGCAGTACTTC. It codes for CASSDQGYDSYEQYF.

At least ten counts were recorded for this clonotype. CDR3 in amino acids: CASSLIQGTEAFF. The CDR3 DNA is TGTGCCAGCAGCTTAATACAGGGCACTGAAGCTTTCTTT. The J gene is TRBJ1-1, the V gene TRBV7-2; TRBD1 is a possible D gene (6 bases). With 2 bases removed from V and 4 bases from J, the gap between germline ends came to 8 bases. From germline, CDR1 is SGHTA and CDR2 FQGNSA. The CDR3 consists of 13 residues.

The rearrangement uses TRBV20-1 and TRBJ2-7; 11 nucleotides match TRBD2. V lost 4 bases, J lost 4 bases, and 9 bases stayed unmatched. The CDR3 has 15 amino acids. Per germline, CDR1 DFQATT and CDR2 SNEGSKA (reference sequence). The CDR3 region is CSATFSGGDYYEQYF. CDR3 sequence (DNA): TGCAGTGCTACCTTTAGCGGGGGGGATTATTACGAGCAGTACTTC.

This chain uses TRBV9 with TRBJ1-1; D is ambiguous. CDR1 is SGDLS and CDR2 is YYNGEE in the germline V gene. CDR3 length: 15 amino acids. Trimming removed 0 bases at V and 3 bases at J, with 12 bases between. The DNA of the CDR3 is TGTGCCAGCAGCGTAGATCCCCGGGAGGACACTGAAGCTTTCTTT. Protein sequence: CASSVDPREDTEAFF.

This clonotype was observed many times. The chain combines TRBV7-2 with TRBJ1-6, with D unclear. V lost 2 bases, J lost 5 bases, and 10 bases lay in between. The CDR3 contains 15 residues. Germline loops: CDR1 SGHTA, CDR2 FQGNSA. CDR3 nucleotides: TGTGCCAGCAGCTTAAGAAGGGCCAATAATTCACCCCTCCACTTT. Protein product: CASSLRRANNSPLHF. The whole variable domain, remainder taken from reference TRBV7-2 and TRBJ1-6, is GAGVSQSPSNKVTEKGKDVELRCDPISGHTALYWYRQSLGQGLEFLIYFQGNSAPDKSGLPSDRFSAERTGGSVSTLTIQRTQQEDSAVYLCASSLRRANNSPLHFGNGTRLTVT.

V and J are TRBV20-1 and TRBJ2-1; TRBD2 matches 10 bases. CDR1 and CDR2 (germline): DFQATT, SNEGSKA (reference sequence). This CDR3 is built from 15 residues. The trim removed 6 bases at V and 4 bases at J, leaving 9 bases unmatched. The CDR3 is CSATLAGTAYNEQFF. In nucleotides, the CDR3 is TGCAGTGCAACACTAGCGGGGACTGCTTACAATGAGCAGTTCTTC.

This clonotype has a count of ten or more. The V call is TRBV7-8, the J call TRBJ2-1; 7 bases are a match to TRBD2. Germline lookup yields CDR1 SGHVS and CDR2 FQNEAQ. Losses at the gene ends were 5 bases for V and 8 bases for J; bases not matched to a gene: 12. This CDR3 spans 15 amino acids. CDR3 loop: CASSPQGGSGDEQFF. The CDR3 nucleotides read TGTGCCAGCAGCCCACAAGGCGGGAGCGGCGATGAGCAGTTCTTC.

The chain employs TRBV6-1 and TRBJ2-3, with D possibly being TRBD1 (5 bases). This CDR3 has 14 residues. The V gene lost 7 bases and the J gene lost 2 bases, with 13 bases spanning the gap. The germline gives CDR1 MNHNS, CDR2 SASEGT. CDR3 in amino acids: CASTSRGYTDTQYF. CDR3 DNA sequence: TGTGCCAGCACCTCAAGGGGATACACAGATACGCAGTATTTT.

The chain employs TRBV18 and TRBJ1-4; D uncertain. The CDR3 loop spans 13 amino acids. V lost 3 bases to trimming and J lost 3 bases, with 5 bases between them. Germline V CDR1 and CDR2: KGHSH, LQKENI. CDR3 residues: CASSPGANEKLFF. The DNA of the CDR3 is TGTGCCAGCTCACCGGGAGCTAATGAAAAACTGTTTTTT.

The sample holds a few counts of this clonotype. J is TRBJ2-1 and V is TRBV29-1, with 11 bases fitting TRBD2. CDR1 SQVTM and CDR2 ANQGSEA come from the germline V gene. CDR3 length: 15 residues. The ends lost 3 bases at V and 4 bases at J; junction bases unmatched: 5. In nucleotides, the CDR3 is TGCAGCGTTGAGGGGCTAGCGGGGGGATACAATGAGCAGTTCTTC. Its protein product is CSVEGLAGGYNEQFF.

This clonotype was seen ten or more times. This chain joins TRBV7-7 and TRBJ2-5; 7 bases are shared with TRBD1. Unmatched junction bases numbered 7, after V lost 5 bases and J lost 4 bases. The CDR3 extends over 14 amino acids. Germline CDR1 SSHAT, CDR2 FNYEAQ (reference sequence). This chain's CDR3 is CASSPTGTPETQYF. In DNA, the CDR3 is TGTGCCAGCAGCCCGACAGGGACCCCAGAGACCCAGTACTTC.

The rearrangement uses TRBV3-1 and TRBJ2-7; the match to TRBD1 covers 12 bases. Looked up from germline, CDR1 is LGHDT and CDR2 is YNNKEL (reference sequence). The CDR3 totals 15 residues. Germline trimming cut 3 bases from V and 5 bases from J; bases unmatched to any gene: 5. The CDR3 coding sequence is TGTGCCAGCAGCCAGGCCGGGACAGGGGGCGACGAGCAGTACTTC. This sequence encodes CASSQAGTGGDEQYF.